This is a list of T cell receptor beta chains from one sample in a study of blood T cell repertoires in COVID-19. Clones were read by immunoSEQ multiplex PCR, and TCRdb kept only the in-frame ones, dropping some. The sample records approximately 390,000 clones, roughly 86% being singletons. Sequenced input: peripheral blood. The source is a woman aged 55-70 years with COVID-19, enrolled during active disease. Both conserved end residues are part of each CDR3. Fields, in order: J gene, V gene, D gene, clone size, CDR3 DNA, CDR3 protein. The D gene is left open where the match is weak. The size of a clone is reported for some rows only, either as once, few or many, or as a class for expanded clones.

j_call: TRBJ1-5
v_call: TRBV3-1/TRBV3-2
d_call: .
clone_size: .
cdr3_nt: TGTGCCAGCAGCCAAGCTGGAGATCAGCCCCAGCATTTT
cdr3_aa: CASSQAGDQPQHF

j_call: TRBJ1-2
v_call: TRBV2
d_call: TRBD1
clone_size: .
cdr3_nt: TGTGCCAGCAGTGAAGGGCAGGGGGCGGGTGGCTACACCTTC
cdr3_aa: CASSEGQGAGGYTF

j_call: TRBJ2-1
v_call: TRBV6-5
d_call: .
clone_size: .
cdr3_nt: TGTGCCAGCAGTTTCCGGCTAGCTAACTCCTACAATGAGCAGTTCTTC
cdr3_aa: CASSFRLANSYNEQFF

j_call: TRBJ2-5
v_call: TRBV7-9
d_call: TRBD1
clone_size: .
cdr3_nt: TGTGCCAGCAGCTTGACAGGGGTTCCTGGGGAGACCCAGTACTTC
cdr3_aa: CASSLTGVPGETQYF

j_call: TRBJ1-2
v_call: TRBV7-9
d_call: .
clone_size: .
cdr3_nt: TGTGCCAGCAGCCCGACAGGAGATAGCTACACCTTC
cdr3_aa: CASSPTGDSYTF

j_call: TRBJ2-5
v_call: TRBV27
d_call: .
clone_size: .
cdr3_nt: TGTGCCAGCAGTTTCAGAGGCGTGGAGACCCAGTACTTC
cdr3_aa: CASSFRGVETQYF

j_call: TRBJ1-5
v_call: TRBV7-8
d_call: TRBD1
clone_size: few
cdr3_nt: TGTGCCAGCAGCCTGGGACAGGGGAATTATCAGCCCCAGCATTTT
cdr3_aa: CASSLGQGNYQPQHF

j_call: TRBJ2-5
v_call: TRBV6-2/TRBV6-3
d_call: .
clone_size: .
cdr3_nt: TGTGCCAGCAGTTACTCGAGCTCGGGGGAGACCCAGTACTTC
cdr3_aa: CASSYSSSGETQYF

j_call: TRBJ1-2
v_call: TRBV19
d_call: .
clone_size: once
cdr3_nt: TGTGCCAGTAGTTTTTCAGGCCCCAGGGGCTACACCTTC
cdr3_aa: CASSFSGPRGYTF

j_call: TRBJ1-1
v_call: TRBV3-1/TRBV3-2
d_call: TRBD1
clone_size: .
cdr3_nt: TGTGCCAGCAGCTTACGGACAGGGGAAGCTTTCTTT
cdr3_aa: CASSLRTGEAFF